Listed below are T cell receptor beta chains from one sample, sequenced in a study of post-analysis software for immune sequencing data. TCRdb itself ran the PCR reads through MiXCR, one entry per CDR3 protein. The table records approximately 630,000 distinct CDR3 sequences, approximately 59% of them present only once. Material for sequencing was blood. Receptor source: a girl under 10 years old with multiple sclerosis. CDR3s include the opening cysteine and the closing phenylalanine or tryptophan. The order of the fields is D gene, J gene, clone size, V gene, CDR3 protein, CDR3 DNA. A D gene is named only where the DNA matches it firmly. The listing skips clone size in some rows; elsewhere it reads once, few, many or a size class.

>TRBD1|TRBJ2-1|NA|TRBV5-1
CASSSGQAGYNEQFF
TGCGCCAGCAGCTCTGGACAGGCAGGATACAATGAGCAGTTCTTC
>NA|TRBJ2-2|NA|TRBV2
CASRGMGDTGELFF
TGTGCCAGCAGGGGCATGGGGGATACCGGGGAGCTGTTTTTT
>TRBD1|TRBJ1-4|NA|TRBV5-1
CASSDGQGGLEKLFF
TGCGCCAGCAGCGACGGACAGGGGGGATTGGAAAAACTGTTTTTT
>TRBD1|TRBJ2-7|NA|TRBV12-3/TRBV12-4
CASRGSDRGIHEQYF
TGTGCCAGCAGGGGATCTGACAGGGGAATACACGAGCAGTACTTC
>NA|TRBJ2-7|NA|TRBV5-1
CASSLVRDSRTYEQYF
TGCGCCAGCAGCTTGGTAAGGGACTCAAGGACCTACGAGCAGTACTTC
>NA|TRBJ1-2|NA|TRBV11-3
CASSLEDGTNYGYTF
TGTGCCAGCAGCCTAGAGGACGGGACTAACTATGGCTACACCTTC
>TRBD1|TRBJ1-2|NA|TRBV6-2/TRBV6-3
CASRKQGAGLGYTF
TGTGCCAGCAGAAAACAGGGGGCCGGCCTTGGCTACACCTTC
>TRBD1|TRBJ1-1|NA|TRBV10-3
CAIRPGQGEAFF
TGTGCCATCAGGCCGGGACAGGGAGAAGCTTTCTTT
>NA|TRBJ2-3|few|TRBV20-1
CSARDVPSGSTDTQYF
TGCAGTGCTAGAGATGTGCCCTCGGGGTCCACAGATACGCAGTATTTT
>NA|TRBJ2-5|few|TRBV29-1
CSVGYSERTQYF
TGCAGCGTTGGGTACAGTGAGAGGACCCAGTACTTC
>NA|TRBJ1-6|NA|TRBV15
CATSRDHAGYSYNSPLHF
TGTGCCACCAGCAGAGATCATGCAGGGTACAGTTATAATTCACCCCTCCACTTT
>NA|TRBJ2-1|NA|TRBV5-1
CASSPGPAGDNEQFF
TGCGCCAGCAGCCCTGGGCCTGCAGGGGACAATGAGCAGTTCTTC
>NA|TRBJ1-5|NA|TRBV27
CASSPRGWEGNQPQHF
TGTGCCAGCAGTCCCCGCGGGTGGGAAGGCAATCAGCCCCAGCATTTT
>TRBD2|TRBJ2-3|NA|TRBV7-2
CASSKLGLAGTDTQYF
TGTGCCAGCAGCAAGCTGGGACTAGCGGGCACAGATACGCAGTATTTT
>NA|TRBJ1-4|NA|TRBV5-5
CASSFQNEKLFF
TGTGCCAGCAGCTTCCAGAATGAAAAACTGTTTTTT
>NA|TRBJ2-4|NA|TRBV7-2
CASSLSGVAKNIQYF
TGTGCCAGCAGCTTATCAGGGGTAGCCAAAAACATTCAGTACTTC
>TRBD1|TRBJ2-7|NA|TRBV7-9
CASSFTTGTGASYEQYF
TGTGCCAGCAGCTTTACCACCGGGACAGGGGCCTCCTACGAGCAGTACTTC
>NA|TRBJ2-1|few|TRBV7-9
CASNEQFF
TGTGCCAGCAATGAGCAGTTCTTC
>TRBD2|TRBJ2-1|few|TRBV20-1
CSARGLSSGGWNEQFF
TGCAGTGCTAGAGGCTTGAGTAGCGGGGGGTGGAATGAGCAGTTCTTC
>NA|TRBJ2-7|NA|TRBV20-1
CSARGISGHEQYF
TGCAGTGCCAGGGGGATTAGCGGGCACGAGCAGTACTTC
>NA|TRBJ2-1|NA|TRBV7-2
CASSLAGPSEQFF
TGTGCCAGCAGCTTAGCGGGGCCGAGCGAGCAGTTCTTC
>TRBD2|TRBJ2-1|NA|TRBV15
CATSRDRSSGGHNEQFF
TGTGCCACCAGCAGAGATCGGAGTAGCGGGGGGCACAATGAGCAGTTCTTC
>NA|TRBJ2-5|NA|TRBV7-2
CASSLGMAGLTQETQYF
TGTGCCAGCAGCTTAGGGATGGCAGGGCTGACGCAAGAGACCCAGTACTTC
>NA|TRBJ2-1|NA|TRBV6-2/TRBV6-3
CASSYITRDEQFF
TGTGCCAGCAGTTACATAACCCGGGATGAGCAGTTCTTC
>NA|TRBJ1-2|once|TRBV24-1
CATSDPSDVNYGYTF
TGTGCCACCAGTGATCCTTCGGACGTAAACTATGGCTACACCTTC
>NA|TRBJ1-2|few|TRBV4-1
CASSQTYRVENYGYTF
TGCGCCAGCAGCCAAACATACAGGGTAGAGAACTATGGCTACACCTTC
>TRBD2|TRBJ2-1|NA|TRBV6-5
CASSYSAPETSGSNEQFF
TGTGCCAGCAGTTACTCCGCCCCCGAGACTAGCGGGAGTAATGAGCAGTTCTTC
>NA|TRBJ1-4|NA|TRBV10-3
CATGGNGEKLFF
TGTGCCACCGGGGGGAACGGTGAAAAACTGTTTTTT
>NA|TRBJ2-7|NA|TRBV20-1
CSASLLGSDSEQYF
TGCAGTGCTAGTCTCCTCGGGTCCGATTCCGAGCAGTACTTC
>NA|TRBJ2-7|few|TRBV6-1
CASSEAWGPPYNEQYF
TGTGCCAGCAGTGAAGCTTGGGGGCCCCCCTACAATGAGCAGTACTTC
>TRBD1|TRBJ2-1|few|TRBV20-1
CSARRTGAQYNEQFF
TGCAGTGCTAGACGGACAGGGGCGCAGTACAATGAGCAGTTCTTC
>NA|TRBJ2-1|few|TRBV29-1
CSVDTVGEQFF
TGCAGCGTTGATACCGTCGGGGAGCAGTTCTTC
>TRBD1|TRBJ2-5|few|TRBV27
CASSWGQGAGEQYF
TGTGCCAGCAGTTGGGGACAGGGGGCCGGGGAGCAGTACTTC
>NA|TRBJ2-5|few|TRBV29-1
CSIMRDLRQRRIPQYF
TGCAGCATAATGCGGGATTTGCGCCAGCGCAGGATCCCCCAGTACTTC
>TRBD1|TRBJ2-5|NA|TRBV6-1
CASRQGALRETQYF
TGTGCCAGCAGGCAGGGGGCGCTGAGAGAGACCCAGTACTTC
>TRBD1|TRBJ1-1|NA|TRBV12-3/TRBV12-4
CASSSRQGDGFRGAFF
TGTGCCAGCAGCTCCAGACAGGGGGACGGGTTTCGGGGGGCTTTCTTT
>NA|TRBJ2-3|NA|TRBV12-3/TRBV12-4
CASSPAAGADTQYF
TGTGCCAGCAGCCCAGCAGCGGGTGCGGATACGCAGTATTTT
>TRBD2|TRBJ2-7|few|TRBV29-1
CSVEISGGNEQYF
TGCAGCGTTGAGATATCGGGAGGAAACGAGCAGTACTTC
>TRBD2|TRBJ2-1|few|TRBV29-1
CSVAASGDYNEQFF
TGCAGCGTTGCGGCTAGCGGAGATTACAATGAGCAGTTCTTC
>NA|TRBJ1-2|NA|TRBV29-1
CSARSSTGANGYTF
TGCAGCGCCCGATCCTCGACAGGTGCAAATGGCTACACCTTC
>NA|TRBJ1-1|NA|TRBV3-1
CASSQVEGMNTEAFF
TGTGCCAGCAGCCAAGTAGAGGGAATGAACACTGAAGCTTTCTTT
>NA|TRBJ1-1|NA|TRBV5-1
CASRTTGVMNTEAFF
TGCGCCAGCAGAACCACGGGGGTAATGAACACTGAAGCTTTCTTT
>TRBD1|TRBJ2-5|NA|TRBV4-3
CASSPGQGSGETQYF
TGCGCCAGCAGCCCCGGACAGGGTAGTGGGGAGACCCAGTACTTC
>NA|TRBJ2-5|few|TRBV21-1
CASSKERGPETQYF
TGTGCCAGCAGCAAAGAAAGGGGTCCAGAGACCCAGTACTTC
>TRBD1|TRBJ2-5|NA|TRBV7-3
CASSFQGANEQYF
TGTGCCAGCAGCTTCCAGGGGGCCAATGAGCAGTACTTC
>NA|TRBJ1-1|few|TRBV6-5
CASSYSGLNTEAFF
TGTGCCAGCAGTTACTCCGGTTTGAACACTGAAGCTTTCTTT
>NA|TRBJ2-1|NA|TRBV30
CAWRVGMSSYNEQFF
TGTGCCTGGAGGGTAGGCATGAGCTCCTACAATGAGCAGTTCTTC
>NA|TRBJ2-1|NA|TRBV9
CASSVGLGGYNEQFF
TGTGCCAGCAGCGTAGGGCTAGGGGGTTACAATGAGCAGTTCTTC
>TRBD1|TRBJ2-1|NA|TRBV12-3/TRBV12-4
CASSRTRDRLYNEQFF
TGTGCCAGCAGTCGGACCCGGGACAGATTGTACAATGAGCAGTTCTTC
>NA|TRBJ1-5|NA|TRBV4-3
CASSQESGYQPQHF
TGCGCCAGCAGCCAAGAGTCAGGCTATCAGCCCCAGCATTTT
>TRBD1|TRBJ2-5|NA|TRBV29-1
CSAKGQGQTQYF
TGCAGCGCCAAAGGACAGGGCCAGACCCAGTACTTC
>NA|TRBJ2-2|once|TRBV11-2
CASTRYPGELFF
TGTGCCAGCACCCGGTATCCCGGGGAGCTGTTTTTT
>NA|TRBJ2-4|NA|TRBV10-3
CAISVPPLEEQYF
TGTGCCATCAGTGTCCCGCCTTTGGAGGAGCAGTACTTC
>TRBD1|TRBJ2-4|NA|TRBV13
CASSSGTGTNIQYF
TGTGCCAGCAGCTCGGGGACAGGGACGAACATTCAGTACTTC
>TRBD2|TRBJ2-7|NA|TRBV20-1
CSARRELIYEQYF
TGCAGTGCTAGGCGGGAGCTTATCTACGAGCAGTACTTC